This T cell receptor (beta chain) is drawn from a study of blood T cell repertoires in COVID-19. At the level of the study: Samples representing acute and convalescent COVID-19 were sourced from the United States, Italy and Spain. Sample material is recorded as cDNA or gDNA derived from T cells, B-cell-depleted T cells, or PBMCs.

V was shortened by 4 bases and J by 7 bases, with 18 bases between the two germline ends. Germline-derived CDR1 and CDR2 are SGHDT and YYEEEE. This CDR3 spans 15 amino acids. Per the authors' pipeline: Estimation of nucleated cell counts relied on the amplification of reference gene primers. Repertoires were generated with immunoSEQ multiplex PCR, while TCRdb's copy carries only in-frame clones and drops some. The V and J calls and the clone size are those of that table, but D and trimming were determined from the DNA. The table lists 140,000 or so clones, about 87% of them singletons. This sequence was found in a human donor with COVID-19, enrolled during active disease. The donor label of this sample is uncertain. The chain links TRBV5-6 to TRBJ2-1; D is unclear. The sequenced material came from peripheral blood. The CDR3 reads CASSLGWVRWNEQFF. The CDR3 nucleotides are TGTGCCAGCAGCCTGGGATGGGTGCGGTGGAATGAGCAGTTCTTC.